Following are 17 T cell receptor beta chains from one sample sequenced in a study of human T cells and chemical hapten exposure. Each CDR3 protein gets one entry after TCRdb re-called the RACE reads with MiXCR. The sample consists of tens of thousands of distinct CDR3 sequences, about 9.3% of them appearing once. Regarding time point: patch test 1, 2 weeks after DPC sensitization. The treatment denotes: therapeutic diphenylcyclopropenone sensitization with weekly scalp DPC. Sequencing was performed on whole blood, taken in connection with sensitization to the hapten diphenylcyclopropenone (DPC). The source of these receptors is a woman aged 40 to 55 with alopecia areata. Some clones in this sample may be carry-over from other donors' samples.

This clonotype has a count of ten or more. The V gene is TRBV6-1, the J gene TRBJ2-5, with no clear D. V lost 1 base, J lost 1 base, and 4 bases lay in between. This CDR3 comprises 13 residues. From germline, CDR1 is MNHNS and CDR2 SASEGT. The chain's CDR3 is CASSEGIQETQYF. The CDR3 DNA follows: TGTGCCAGCAGTGAAGGGATCCAAGAGACCCAGTACTTC.

CDR3 DNA: TGCGCCAGCAGCTTGCCGGCAGATACGCAGTATTTT. Its translation: CASSLPADTQYF. The chain combines TRBV5-1 with TRBJ2-3; D uncertain. V lost 1 base and J 4 bases, leaving 4 bases between the germline ends. Germline V lookup: CDR1 SGHRS, CDR2 YFSETQ. This CDR3 is 12 amino acids long.

This clonotype was detected ten times or more. The chain recombines TRBV6-4 with TRBJ2-3; 11 nucleotides align to TRBD2. CDR1 is MRHNA, CDR2 SNTAGT, per germline. V lost 7 bases and J lost 5; bases outside the gene matches: 11. This CDR3 region has 16 residues. The CDR3 nucleotides are TGTGCCAGCACCGGCCCACTAGCGGGGGTGGTAGATACGCAGTATTTT. As protein: CASTGPLAGVVDTQYF.

For the CDR3, the DNA is TGTGCCAGCAGTGAACCGGGCCTGGAGACCCAGTACTTC. It translates to CASSEPGLETQYF. The chain recombines TRBV6-1 with TRBJ2-5; D remains unclear. CDR3 length: 13 amino acids. Germline-derived CDR1 and CDR2 are MNHNS and SASEGT. Trimming stripped 2 bases from V and 5 bases from J, with 9 bases between.

There are many counts of this clonotype. The chain uses TRBV28 and TRBJ1-5, with 9 bases aligning to TRBD1. In germline, CDR1 is MDHEN, CDR2 SYDVKM. The length of the CDR3 is 17 residues. The trim removed 2 bases at V and 1 base at J, leaving 6 bases unmatched. The CDR3, as DNA: TGTGCCAGCAGTTTAGGGACAGGGCCGAGCAGCAATCAGCCCCAGCATTTT. This gives the protein CASSLGTGPSSNQPQHF.

This clonotype was detected many times. The chain links TRBV10-2 to TRBJ1-6, with a tentative D call TRBD1 (5 bases). This CDR3 comprises 15 residues. Per germline, CDR1 WSHSY and CDR2 SAAADI. Trimming removed 0 bases at V and 10 bases at J, with 13 bases between. The CDR3 DNA follows: TGCGCCAGCAGTGAGTCGGGGGGAAACGGGTCACCCCTCCACTTT. Protein sequence: CASSESGGNGSPLHF.

This clonotype was observed many times. The chain employs TRBV9 and TRBJ1-1; no clear D. The V and J ends lost 4 bases and 0 bases respectively, with 13 bases between them. CDR1 is SGDLS, CDR2 YYNGEE, per germline. This CDR3 region has 15 residues. The CDR3, as DNA: TGTGCCAGCAGCTCAGGCCCTAACCTGAACACTGAAGCTTTCTTT. It is translated as CASSSGPNLNTEAFF.

This clonotype came up many times. The V call is TRBV29-1, the J call TRBJ2-2; the D is unclear. Germline loops: CDR1 SQVTM, CDR2 ANQGSEA. Trimming pared 7 bases from V and 0 bases from J, leaving 9 bases between. The CDR3 is made up of 13 amino acids. CDR3: CSAHGPNTGELFF. The CDR3 DNA reads as TGCAGCGCCCACGGACCGAACACCGGGGAGCTGTTTTTT.

This clonotype has ten or more counts. This chain connects TRBV5-1 to TRBJ1-6; maybe TRBD1 (5 bases). V shed 2 bases and J shed 7 bases, with 10 bases lying between them. This CDR3 spans 14 amino acids. Germline CDR1 reads SGHRS; CDR2 reads YFSETQ. CDR3 bases: TGCGCCAGCAGCTTAATAGGACAAAATTCACCCCTCCACTTT. Encoded protein: CASSLIGQNSPLHF. Variable domain in full (rest from reference TRBV5-1 and TRBJ1-6): KAGVTQTPRYLIKTRGQQVTLSCSPISGHRSVSWYQQTPGQGLQFLFEYFSETQRNKGNFPGRFSGRQFSNSRSEMNVSTLELGDSALYLCASSLIGQNSPLHFGNGTRLTVT.

CDR3 region: CASSLERGGLTYNEQFF. In DNA form, the CDR3 reads TGTGCCAGCAGCTTAGAGCGGGGGGGTCTTACCTACAATGAGCAGTTCTTC. The V gene is TRBV9, the J gene TRBJ2-1; 10 bases are shared with TRBD2. CDR3 size: 17 residues. The germline V gene has CDR1 SGDLS and CDR2 YYNGEE. J lost 2 bases, V lost 4 bases, and 9 bases had no gene match.

This clonotype was observed many times. The rearrangement joins TRBV3-1 to TRBJ1-2, with D unclear. The length of the CDR3 is 18 residues. Germline V CDR1 and CDR2: LGHDT, YNNKEL (reference sequence). V lost 6 bases to trimming and J lost 4 bases, with 27 bases between them. CDR3 coding DNA: TGTGCCAGCAGTCAAACTCCGGCCTACGTAGGGTTGGCCTATGGCTACACCTTC. It specifies CASSQTPAYVGLAYGYTF. The variable domain in full, with the rest retrieved from reference TRBV3-1 and TRBJ1-2, is DTAVSQTPKYLVTQMGNDKSIKCEQNLGHDTMYWYKQDSKKFLKIMFSYNNKELIINETVPNRFSPKSPDKAHLNLHINSLELGDSAVYFCASSQTPAYVGLAYGYTFGSGTRLTVV.

At least ten counts were recorded for this clonotype. This rearrangement joins TRBV7-2 to TRBJ2-6; D is unclear. CDR3 size: 15 residues. CDR1 is SGHTA, CDR2 FQGNSA, per germline. V lost 1 base and J 2 bases, leaving 6 bases between the germline ends. CDR3 sequence (DNA): TGTGCCAGCAGCTTAGGTGGGGCTGGGGCCAACGTCCTGACTTTC. This sequence encodes CASSLGGAGANVLTF.

This clonotype was counted a few times. This rearrangement joins TRBV6-1 to TRBJ1-3; D is unresolved. Trimming took 5 bases from V and 2 from J, leaving 7 bases between them. The CDR3 consists of 13 residues. Looked up from germline, CDR1 is MNHNS and CDR2 is SASEGT. In nucleotides, the CDR3 is TGTGCCAGCAGTCAGGAGGCTGGAAACACCATATATTTT. It yields the protein CASSQEAGNTIYF.

The sample holds many counts of this clonotype. The chain is built from TRBV10-3 and TRBJ2-7; D uncertain. This CDR3 has 13 amino acids. From germline, CDR1 is ENHRY and CDR2 SYGVKD. V was shortened by 11 bases and J by 5 bases, with 19 bases between the two germline ends. For the CDR3, the DNA is TGTGCCTCACAGCCAGGTCTAGTGAACGAGCAGTACTTC. Protein: CASQPGLVNEQYF.

The chain joins TRBV3-1 to TRBJ2-5; the D is unclear. The CDR3 is made up of 14 amino acids. In germline, CDR1 is LGHDT, CDR2 YNNKEL (reference sequence). V lost 10 bases to trimming and J lost 8 bases, with 23 bases between them. CDR3 in DNA: TGTGCCACATCCCAGAGAGTTGGAGTCGATACCCAGTACTTC. It codes for CATSQRVGVDTQYF.

This sequence joins TRBV4-2 and TRBJ1-4, with no clear D. This CDR3 spans 15 amino acids. V was trimmed by 1 base and J by 10 bases, leaving 16 bases between them. Per germline, CDR1 LGHNA and CDR2 YNFKEQ. CDR3 sequence: CASSQAQSRGLKLFF. The CDR3, as DNA: TGTGCCAGCAGCCAAGCACAGAGCCGGGGTTTAAAACTGTTTTTT.

A few counts support this clonotype. J is TRBJ1-3 and V is TRBV12-3 or TRBV12-4; 7 bases agree with TRBD1. The CDR3 loop spans 15 amino acids. With V trimmed by 1 base and J by 0 bases, 0 bases remained unmatched. CDR3 sequence: CASSLGTGSGNTIYF. The CDR3 DNA reads TGTGCCAGCAGTTTAGGGACAGGCTCTGGAAACACCATATATTTT.